These T cell receptor beta chains were read from a single sample in a study of blood T cell repertoires in COVID-19. Sequencing used immunoSEQ multiplex PCR; TCRdb keeps in-frame clones, though not all of them. The sample holds 250,000 to 300,000 clones, roughly 80% seen once. Material: peripheral blood. These receptor sequences come from a man in his sixties who had recovered from COVID-19. Both conserved end residues are trimmed from each CDR3.

V,J,CDR3
TRBV12-3/TRBV12-4,TRBJ2-5,ASSRDSGETQY
TRBV6-5,TRBJ1-1,ASSYAGENTEAF
TRBV2,TRBJ1-2,ASTLTGSPLGGYT
TRBV11-2,TRBJ2-3,ASSLGTALSTDTQY
TRBV12-3/TRBV12-4,TRBJ1-4,ASSQDSFEKLF
TRBV5-1,TRBJ1-4,ASSLPTNEKLF
TRBV14,TRBJ2-3,ASSQDKVAGRALD
TRBV11-2,TRBJ2-5,ASGRGGKETQY
TRBV27,TRBJ2-5,ASSGWGRETQY
TRBV7-8,TRBJ2-3,ASSTTGVGTDTQY
TRBV24-1,TRBJ2-7,ATSDFGPRDIYSYEQY
TRBV5-1,TRBJ1-4,ASSLAQGTEKLF
TRBV5-1,TRBJ2-7,ASSFGSYEQY
TRBV18,TRBJ2-1,ASSFRTGISRDEQF
TRBV6-5,TRBJ2-7,ASSYSRGRGPYEQY
TRBV4-1,TRBJ2-3,ASSQDYQRGSTDTQY
TRBV27,TRBJ2-1,ASSLRPDRSSYNEQF
TRBV18,TRBJ2-7,ASSPKGLAGGYEQY
TRBV7-9,TRBJ1-1,ASSLGQPEAF
TRBV6-1,TRBJ2-2,ASSDTGGPPGTGELF
TRBV6-5,TRBJ2-5,ASRYDRGETQY
TRBV19,TRBJ1-6,ASSRGDGANSPLH
TRBV5-8,TRBJ2-2,ASSLVTGRKFTGELF
TRBV3-1/TRBV3-2,TRBJ2-3,ASSQDIVSGDTQY
TRBV6-1,TRBJ1-6,ASSDWDRGHGSPLH
TRBV20-1,TRBJ1-4,SATFSEKLF
TRBV28,TRBJ1-5,ASSQGNYQPQH
TRBV11-2,TRBJ2-3,ASRFSGGSTDTQY
TRBV29-1,TRBJ1-2,SVQGLSGYT
TRBV5-6,TRBJ2-7,ASSLLGSGKNNEQY
TRBV7-3,TRBJ2-1,ASSPTGIFYNEQF
TRBV11-2,TRBJ2-3,ASSLGGTSRSRGTDTQY
TRBV6-5,TRBJ1-3,ASRRGSGNTIY
TRBV7-3,TRBJ2-5,ASSLGTSGAETQY
TRBV6-5,TRBJ1-2,ASRNDRSYGYT
TRBV30,TRBJ2-7,AWQGQGGYEQY
TRBV27,TRBJ1-1,ASSSRVVGVTF
TRBV9,TRBJ1-4,ASSVSAGGATNEKLF
TRBV7-2,TRBJ2-3,ASSFAGGASTDTQY
TRBV13,TRBJ2-7,ASSSRRGPSYEQY
TRBV19,TRBJ1-5,ASTQGAGYQPQH
TRBV7-8,TRBJ2-7,AIQGPSGYEQY
TRBV5-6,TRBJ2-5,ASSSTVAGGGQETQY
TRBV5-8,TRBJ1-1,ASSLVQGAWAF
TRBV29-1,TRBJ1-2,SVPTLRGGGYT
TRBV11-2,TRBJ2-2,ASNSILQGPGELF
TRBV10-3,TRBJ1-5,AISTGQDQPQH
TRBV3-1/TRBV3-2,TRBJ2-7,ASSQDAGRPYEQY
TRBV7-2,TRBJ1-6,ASSLYRTTYNSPLH
TRBV6-5,TRBJ1-1,ASRPQGVGTEAF
TRBV4-1,TRBJ2-2,ASSPRGTGELF
TRBV5-1,TRBJ1-1,ASSLPGTGNTEAF
TRBV6-5,TRBJ1-6,ATSPSSYNSPLH
TRBV29-1,TRBJ2-1,SVQPTGGNEQF
TRBV6-6,TRBJ2-5,ASSYSGTGAQETQY